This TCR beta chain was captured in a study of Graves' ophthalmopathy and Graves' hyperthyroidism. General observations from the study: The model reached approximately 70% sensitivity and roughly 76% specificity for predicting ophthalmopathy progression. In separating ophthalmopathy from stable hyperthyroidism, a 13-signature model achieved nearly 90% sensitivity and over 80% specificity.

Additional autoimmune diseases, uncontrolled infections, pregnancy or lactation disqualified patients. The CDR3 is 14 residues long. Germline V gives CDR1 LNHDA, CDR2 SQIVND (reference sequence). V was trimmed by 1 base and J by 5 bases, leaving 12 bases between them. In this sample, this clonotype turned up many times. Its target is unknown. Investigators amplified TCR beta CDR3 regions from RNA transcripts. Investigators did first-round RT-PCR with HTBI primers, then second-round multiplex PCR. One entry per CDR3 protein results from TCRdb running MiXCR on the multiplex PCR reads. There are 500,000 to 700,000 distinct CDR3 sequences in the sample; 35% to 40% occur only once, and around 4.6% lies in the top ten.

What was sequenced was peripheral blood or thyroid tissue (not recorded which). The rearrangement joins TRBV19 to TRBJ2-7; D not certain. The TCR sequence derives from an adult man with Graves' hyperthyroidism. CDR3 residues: CASSIGPGLDEQYF. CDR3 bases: TGTGCCAGTAGTATAGGCCCGGGTTTGGACGAGCAGTACTTC.